This T cell receptor (beta chain) was identified in a study of blood T cells in healthy people across ages (dated by TCRdb to 2014 to 2015). For the wider study: In model experiments, template switching captured about one uniquely barcoded TCR beta cDNA molecule for every two T cells. To avoid experimental bias, donors of different ages were randomly spread across the sequencing lanes. The study analyzed two additional independent replicas of 1 million unique cDNA reads from the same blood draw for two donors, one aged 18 to 30 and one aged 80 or older. Age-related changes in TCR beta repertoire diversity were measured in the study by deep sequencing normalized with unique cDNA molecular identifiers. The donors were divided into four age groups: young (average around 17 years), middle-aged (approximately 39), aged (about 60) and long-lived (approximately 74).

The 39 donors, aged 6 to 90 years, were systemically healthy Caucasian individuals from Russia. Each donor gave about 11 milliliters of peripheral blood, drawn into EDTA-treated Vacutainer tubes. Ficoll-Paque density-gradient centrifugation was used to isolate PBMCs, with at least 7 million per sample. Total RNA, at least 6 micrograms per sample, was extracted from PBMCs with Trizol reagent. The percentages of naive CD45RAhigh/CD27high T cells were determined by flow cytometry on a PBMC aliquot from every donor. Library preparation used 5' RACE. Sequenced using an Illumina HiSeq 2500. A second about 6 to 11 cycle PCR used a sample-barcoded 5' primer and a J-beta primer mix. Each TCR beta cDNA molecule received a unique molecular identifier from a template-switch 5' adaptor carrying 12 random nucleotides. At least 2.5 million CDR3-containing paired-end reads were obtained from each sample. All of the RNA was converted into first-strand cDNA using the Mint cDNA synthesis kit, with a TRBC-specific oligonucleotide serving as the primer. All cDNA was treated with uracil-DNA glycosylase and then went through a first 18-cycle PCR with the universal primers M1SS and BC2_uni_R. The study's own analysis went as follows. Normalization of each sample was performed by random selection of 1 million high-quality reads, each carrying a distinct molecular identifier. Instead of being binned into consensus sequences, reads with shared molecular identifiers were discarded. MiTCR, set to a Q25 quality threshold and the strictest error-elimination algorithm, was used for CDR3 identification, clonotype clustering and error correction. A nonparametric unseen species model using Euler transformation provided a lower-bound estimate of total TCR beta diversity. Using fastp trimming at Q25 and MiXCR clonotype assembly, TCRdb reanalyzed the public sequencing data and kept in-frame beta chains. Every entry covers one CDR3 protein and lists the most common genes and DNA from its rows. TCRdb's processing, not the authors', yielded these V and J calls. Within this sample are 650,000 to 1,000,000 distinct CDR3 sequences, with 36% of them counted one time only. Of the sample, roughly 13% is held by the ten largest clones.

This clonotype was counted a few times. The specificity of this receptor is unknown. One base away there is no much larger clone; base qualities are not given. The full study reports these points: Estimates of total diversity from one million sequenced T cells were regarded as lower bounds and underestimates. Observed TCR beta diversity per million T cells fell roughly linearly with age, and a significant reduction was already apparent by age around 44. The long-lived group showed more naive CD4+ T cells, fewer expanded clones and increased TCR diversity than the aged group, suggesting age selection. Since profiling was done on bulk unsorted PBMCs, naive and antigen-experienced compartments could not be conclusively compared. The percentage of naive T cells measured by flow cytometry correlated strongly with observed TCR beta diversity. The CMV infection status of donors was not known, potentially confounding age-related changes in expanded clonotypes.

The sequencing input was blood. This sequence originates from a man aged 18 to 35 in good health.

The CDR3 has the sequence CASSSGYGTGELFF. Read as DNA, the sequence is TGTGCCAGCAGTTCGGGGTATGGCACCGGGGAGCTGTTTTTT. Here the chain combines TRBV28 and TRBJ2-2, with TRBD2 as a weak D call on 5 bases. The CDR3 starts with the cysteine, ends with the phenylalanine, and has 14 residues. Of the read, only the CDR3 DNA is kept; its 42 bases are in frame from base 1. Relative to germline, V is 4 bases shorter and J is 4 bases shorter, with 10 bases between their ends. As encoded in the germline V gene, CDR1 is MDHEN while CDR2 is SYDVKM.